These 11 T cell receptor beta chains were sequenced from one sample in a study of blood T cell repertoires in COVID-19. Clones were read by immunoSEQ multiplex PCR, and TCRdb kept only the in-frame ones, dropping some. The data contain around 270,000 clones, 86% of them singletons. Sequenced material: peripheral blood. The receptors were gathered from a man aged 25-40 years with active or convalescent COVID-19.

The genes are TRBV5-8 and TRBJ2-5; 10 nucleotides match TRBD2. The CDR3 is 14 residues long. Per the germline V gene, CDR1 is SGHTS and CDR2 is YDEGEE. The junction had 5 bases not matched to a gene; V was cut back by 4 bases and J by 5 bases. The CDR3 DNA follows: TGTGCCAGCAGCCAAGCGGGGGGGCCTGAGACCCAGTACTTC. Amino acid sequence: CASSQAGGPETQYF.

The chain is built from TRBV18 and TRBJ1-3; D is unclear. Trimming removed 4 bases at V and 0 bases at J, with 13 bases between. Per the germline V gene, CDR1 is KGHSH and CDR2 is LQKENI. The CDR3 covers 16 residues. CDR3 in amino acids: CASSQNPIYSGNTIYF. The CDR3 nucleotides read TGTGCCAGCTCACAAAACCCTATCTACTCTGGAAACACCATATATTTT.

The chain employs TRBV5-6 and TRBJ2-1, with TRBD1 as a possible D gene (5 bases). This CDR3 is 13 amino acids long. The V and J ends lost 4 bases and 0 bases respectively, with 5 bases between them. Germline-derived CDR1 and CDR2 are SGHDT and YYEEEE. The CDR3 spells CASSGASYNEQFF. CDR3 sequence (DNA): TGTGCCAGCAGCGGGGCCTCCTACAATGAGCAGTTCTTC.

The chain uses TRBV10-2 and TRBJ2-1; D not certain. CDR1 is WSHSY and CDR2 is SAAADI in the germline V gene. V gave up 7 bases and J gave up 7 bases, with 11 bases separating them. The CDR3 extends over 12 amino acids. In DNA, the CDR3 is TGCGCCAGCACCCCCGCGAGAAATGAGCAGTTCTTC. Its protein is CASTPARNEQFF.

V and J are TRBV25-1 and TRBJ1-4; 11 positions agree with TRBD1. CDR3 length equals 18 residues. Germline CDR1 and CDR2: MGHDK and SYGVNS. With 6 bases clipped from V and 7 bases from J, the junction kept 16 bases outside the gene matches. This CDR3 is CASSKRAGTGGLSEKLFF. CDR3 coding DNA: TGTGCCAGCAGCAAACGAGCCGGGACAGGGGGTCTCAGTGAAAAACTGTTTTTT.

This clone was seen just once. The chain combines TRBV12-3 or TRBV12-4 with TRBJ2-7; TRBD2 matches at 12 bases. V trimming: 8 bases; J trimming: 6 bases; junction bases outside the gene matches: 5. This CDR3 is built from 13 residues. Here the CDR3 reads CASASGGAGEQYF. CDR3 nucleotides: TGTGCCAGCGCTAGCGGGGGGGCAGGCGAGCAGTACTTC.

This clone was seen a handful of times. The chain is built from TRBV27 and TRBJ1-2; 7 positions agree with TRBD1. The trim removed 1 base at V and 5 bases at J, leaving 4 bases unmatched. Germline V gives CDR1 MNHEY, CDR2 SMNVEV (reference sequence). The CDR3 loop spans 14 amino acids. CDR3 in amino acids: CASSLLGGDYGYTF. CDR3 sequence (DNA): TGTGCCAGCAGTTTATTAGGGGGCGATTATGGCTACACCTTC.

This clone has just a few counts. This chain links TRBV6-1 with TRBJ1-5, with 7 bases matching TRBD1. The CDR3 loop spans 16 amino acids. V lost 2 bases to trimming and J lost 4 bases; unmatched junction nucleotides: 8. The V gene's germline CDR1 is MNHNS and CDR2 SASEGT. The CDR3 reads CASSESRQGRNQPQHF. The CDR3, as DNA: TGTGCCAGCAGTGAATCGAGACAGGGACGGAATCAGCCCCAGCATTTT.

This clone came up once. The chain uses TRBV6-2 or TRBV6-3 and TRBJ2-5, with a weak D call TRBD2 (6 bases). The ends were cut back, 4 bases at V and 5 bases at J, with 14 bases in the middle. Germline V gene data show CDR1 as MNHEY and CDR2 as SVGEGT. This CDR3 is 14 amino acids long. CDR3 in amino acids: CASSLVGRMETQYF. In nucleotides, the CDR3 is TGTGCCAGCAGTTTAGTAGGGAGGATGGAGACCCAGTACTTC.

In its sample, this clone was seen a few times. The J gene is TRBJ2-5, the V gene TRBV21-1; the DNA was not used to check the table's D call, TRBD2. TRBV21-1 is marked as a pseudogene. CDR3 length: 17 residues. The CDR3 spells CASSSRRLAGGQETQYF. DNA for the CDR3: TGTGCCAGCAGCTCAAGGAGACTAGCGGGGGGGCAAGAGACCCAGTACTTC.

The chain carries TRBV3-1 (or the pseudogene TRBV3-2) and TRBJ2-7; TRBD1 aligns across 7 bases. Germline-derived CDR1 and CDR2 are LGHDT and YNNKEL (reference sequence). After removal of 4 bases from V and 6 bases from J, the junction contained 6 bases not matched to a gene. This CDR3 is 13 amino acids long. The CDR3 sequence: CASSLGQPGEQYF. CDR3 DNA: TGTGCCAGCAGCCTGGGACAGCCAGGCGAGCAGTACTTC.